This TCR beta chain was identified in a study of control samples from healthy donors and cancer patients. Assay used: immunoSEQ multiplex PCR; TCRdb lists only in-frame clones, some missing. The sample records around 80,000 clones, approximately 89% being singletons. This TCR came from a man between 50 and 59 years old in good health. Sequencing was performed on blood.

This CDR3 reads CASGLGRGETQYF. CDR3 sequence (DNA): TGTGCTAGTGGTCTCGGGAGAGGGGAGACCCAGTACTTC. The chain combines TRBV12-5 with TRBJ2-5; D might be TRBD2 (6 bases). This CDR3 region has 13 residues. In germline, CDR1 is LGHNT, CDR2 FRNRAP. V lost 5 bases and J 5 bases, leaving 12 bases between the germline ends.